This record covers a single T cell receptor (beta chain). This entry is derived from a study of T-cell memory formation after mild COVID-19. V lost 4 bases and J 1 base, leaving 18 bases between the germline ends. There are 16 residues in the CDR3. The germline V gene encodes CDR1 SGHNT and CDR2 YYREEE (reference sequence). One entry per CDR3 protein results from TCRdb running MiXCR on the 5' RACE reads. This sample has about 190,000 distinct CDR3 sequences, with over 20% found just once. This TCR came from an adult woman who had mild COVID-19 (a few samples of this study predate the infection). Cell type and time point are not known. The chain links TRBV5-4 to TRBJ2-7; a possible D gene is TRBD2 (6 bases). Sequencing was carried out using PBMCs or a T cell subset sorted from them (not recorded which). The CDR3 loop reads CASSPGVLADSYEQYF. CDR3 in DNA: TGTGCCAGCAGCCCGGGAGTGCTAGCCGATTCCTACGAGCAGTACTTC.